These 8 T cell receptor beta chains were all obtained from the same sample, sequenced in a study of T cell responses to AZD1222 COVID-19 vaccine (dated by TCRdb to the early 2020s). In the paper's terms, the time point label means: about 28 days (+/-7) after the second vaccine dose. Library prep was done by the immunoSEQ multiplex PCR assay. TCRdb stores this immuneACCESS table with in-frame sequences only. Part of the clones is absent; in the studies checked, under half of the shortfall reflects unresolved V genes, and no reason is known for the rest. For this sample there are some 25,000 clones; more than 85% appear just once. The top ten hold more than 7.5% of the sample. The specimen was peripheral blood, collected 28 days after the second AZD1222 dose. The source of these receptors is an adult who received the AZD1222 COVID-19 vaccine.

DNA of the CDR3: TGTGCCAGTAGTAACAAGCGGGAGGGCTCCTACGAGCAGTACTTC. It codes for CASSNKREGSYEQYF. This chain links TRBV19 with TRBJ2-7; TRBD2 agrees at 10 bases. This CDR3 spans 15 amino acids. Germline-derived CDR1 and CDR2 are LNHDA and SQIVND (reference sequence). V shed 4 bases, J shed 0 bases, and the junction held 3 bases outside the gene matches.

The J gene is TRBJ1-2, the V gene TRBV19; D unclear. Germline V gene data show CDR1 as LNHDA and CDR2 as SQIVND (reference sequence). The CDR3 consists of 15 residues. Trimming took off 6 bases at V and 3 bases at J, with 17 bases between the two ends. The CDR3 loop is CASSEDKTLYYGYTF. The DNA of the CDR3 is TGTGCCAGTAGCGAAGACAAGACCTTATACTATGGCTACACCTTC.

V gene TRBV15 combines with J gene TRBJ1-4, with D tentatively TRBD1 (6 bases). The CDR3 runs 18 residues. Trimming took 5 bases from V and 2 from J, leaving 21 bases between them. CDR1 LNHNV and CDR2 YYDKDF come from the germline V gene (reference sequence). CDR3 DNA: TGTGCCACCAGCCCCCCACCCGGGCAGGGGATGACTAATGAAAAACTGTTTTTT. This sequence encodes CATSPPPGQGMTNEKLFF. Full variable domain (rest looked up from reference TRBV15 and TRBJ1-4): DAMVIQNPRYQVTQFGKPVTLSCSQTLNHNVMYWYQQKSSQAPKLLFHYYDKDFNNEADTPDNFQSRRPNTSFCFLDIRSPGLGDTAMYLCATSPPPGQGMTNEKLFFGSGTQLSVL.

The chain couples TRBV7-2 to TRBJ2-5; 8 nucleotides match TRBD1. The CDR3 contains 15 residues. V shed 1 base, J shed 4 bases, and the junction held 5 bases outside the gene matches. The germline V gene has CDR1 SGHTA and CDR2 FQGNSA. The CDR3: CASSLGGQVGETQYF. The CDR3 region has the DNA TGTGCCAGCAGCTTAGGGGGACAGGTGGGAGAGACCCAGTACTTC.

CDR3 sequence reads: CASTPWGSTDTQYF. The CDR3 nucleotides read TGTGCCAGCACCCCCTGGGGGAGCACAGATACGCAGTATTTT. V is TRBV28 and J is TRBJ2-3, with D perhaps TRBD1 or TRBD2 (5 bases each). V shed 7 bases and J shed 0 bases, with 11 bases lying between them. This CDR3 spans 14 amino acids. Germline V gives CDR1 MDHEN, CDR2 SYDVKM.

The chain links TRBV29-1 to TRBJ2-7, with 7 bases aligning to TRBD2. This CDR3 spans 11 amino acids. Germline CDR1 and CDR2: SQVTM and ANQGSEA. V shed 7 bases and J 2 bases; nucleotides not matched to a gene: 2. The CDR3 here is CSASGPYEQYF. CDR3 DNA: TGCAGCGCTAGCGGCCCCTACGAGCAGTACTTC.

As DNA, the CDR3 is TGTGCCAGCCGATTACAGGTTTTCGATTCACCCCTCCACTTT. This codes for CASRLQVFDSPLHF. V and J are TRBV10-3 and TRBJ1-6; TRBD1 is a possible D gene (5 bases). CDR3 length: 14 residues. CDR1 and CDR2 (germline): ENHRY, SYGVKD. V lost 10 bases to trimming and J lost 8 bases, with 18 bases between them.

The CDR3 reads CSVELVDRGRYEQYF. The CDR3 DNA sequence: TGCAGCGTTGAACTTGTGGACAGGGGGCGGTACGAGCAGTACTTC. The chain has TRBV29-1 and TRBJ2-7; 11 nucleotides agree with TRBD1. The germline V gene has CDR1 SQVTM and CDR2 ANQGSEA. V lost 2 bases, J lost 4 bases, and 7 bases stayed unmatched. This CDR3 region has 15 residues.